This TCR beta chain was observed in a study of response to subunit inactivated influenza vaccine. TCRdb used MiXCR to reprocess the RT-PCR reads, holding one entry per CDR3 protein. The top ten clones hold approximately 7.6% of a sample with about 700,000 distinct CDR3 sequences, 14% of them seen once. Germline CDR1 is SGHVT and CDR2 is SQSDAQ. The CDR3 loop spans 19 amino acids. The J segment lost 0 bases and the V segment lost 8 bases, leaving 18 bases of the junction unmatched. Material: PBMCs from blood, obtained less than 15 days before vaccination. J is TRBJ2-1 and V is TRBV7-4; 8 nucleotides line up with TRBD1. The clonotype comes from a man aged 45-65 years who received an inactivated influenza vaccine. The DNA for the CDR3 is TGTGCCAGCGACCCATTGCAGGGGGCCTTCCCCTTCTCCTACAATGAGCAGTTCTTC. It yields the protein CASDPLQGAFPFSYNEQFF.